A selection of T cell receptor beta chains follows, all from one sample in a study of graft-versus-host responses after intestinal transplantation. Profiling relied on immunoSEQ multiplex PCR, and the TCRdb table lists in-frame clones only, not all of them. This table holds 6,000 to 9,500 clones, roughly 69% found once. Here the sequenced sample was ileum tissue, taken roughly eight months after intestinal transplantation. The receptors here all came from a human patient who received an intestinal transplant, so some T cells may come from the graft donor. Each CDR3 is given with its conserved first and last residue. A D gene is named only where the DNA matches it firmly. A clone size is listed for some rows: how often the clone was seen (once, few, many), or a class if it is expanded.

v_gene,abundance,j_gene,d_gene,CDR3aa,CDR3nt
TRBV6-5,NA,TRBJ2-2,NA,CASSSRGRSTGELFF,TGTGCCAGCAGCTCTCGGGGCCGCAGCACCGGGGAGCTGTTTTTT
TRBV10-3,NA,TRBJ1-2,NA,CAISESNTVNYGYTF,TGTGCCATCAGTGAGTCGAACACGGTTAACTATGGCTACACCTTC
TRBV5-4,NA,TRBJ2-1,NA,CASSLEDVEQFF,TGTGCCAGCAGCTTGGAAGATGTTGAGCAGTTCTTC
TRBV6-1,NA,TRBJ1-5,TRBD1,CASRLQGINQPQHF,TGTGCCAGCAGACTACAGGGGATCAATCAGCCCCAGCATTTT
TRBV7-8,NA,TRBJ1-2,NA,CASSFGIRTDRRRGYTF,TGTGCCAGCAGCTTTGGTATCCGAACAGACCGGCGACGGGGCTACACCTTC
TRBV2,NA,TRBJ1-4,NA,CASSEALGGINEKLFF,TGTGCCAGCAGTGAAGCGCTGGGGGGGATTAATGAAAAACTGTTTTTT
TRBV15,NA,TRBJ2-3,NA,CATSRRPRDTQYF,TGTGCCACCAGCAGACGTCCCCGGGATACGCAGTATTTT
TRBV7-2,NA,TRBJ2-5,TRBD1,CTSSRDRGPETQYF,TGTACCAGCAGCCGGGACAGGGGGCCAGAGACCCAGTACTTC
TRBV28,once,TRBJ2-5,TRBD2,CASSRLAGLVETQYF,TGTGCCAGCAGTCGACTAGCGGGGTTGGTAGAGACCCAGTACTTC
TRBV5-5,NA,TRBJ1-5,NA,CASSLGNQPQHF,TGTGCCAGCAGCTTAGGCAATCAGCCCCAGCATTTT
TRBV6-1,NA,TRBJ2-2,NA,CASTQRSGATGELFF,TGTGCCAGCACCCAAAGGTCTGGGGCCACCGGGGAGCTGTTTTTT
TRBV25-1,NA,TRBJ1-1,NA,CASGQPGGGTEAFF,TGTGCCAGCGGCCAACCCGGGGGTGGGACTGAAGCTTTCTTT
TRBV29-1,NA,TRBJ2-7,TRBD1,CSVGTGVPYEQYF,TGCAGCGTTGGGACAGGGGTACCCTACGAGCAGTACTTC
TRBV30,NA,TRBJ2-6,NA,CAWSWGTGANVLTF,TGTGCCTGGAGTTGGGGGACTGGGGCCAACGTCCTGACTTTC
TRBV7-3,NA,TRBJ2-1,NA,CASSLTLGNEQFF,TGTGCCAGCAGCTTAACCTTGGGAAATGAGCAGTTCTTC
TRBV10-2,medium-sized,TRBJ1-1,NA,CASSDPGARNTEAFF,TGCGCCAGCAGTGATCCGGGGGCAAGGAACACTGAAGCTTTCTTT
TRBV19,NA,TRBJ2-3,TRBD2,CASSIGGTRTDTQYF,TGTGCCAGTAGTATCGGGGGGACCCGCACAGATACGCAGTATTTT
TRBV11-3,NA,TRBJ2-2,NA,CASSLFMSGPAAGELFF,TGTGCCAGCAGCTTATTTATGTCGGGCCCCGCGGCCGGGGAGCTGTTTTTT
TRBV5-1,NA,TRBJ2-3,NA,CASSLTATSADTQYF,TGCGCCAGCAGCTTGACGGCTACTTCCGCAGATACGCAGTATTTT
TRBV29-1,NA,TRBJ1-2,NA,CSVGVTQGFYGYTF,TGCAGCGTTGGCGTAACGCAGGGATTCTATGGCTACACCTTC
TRBV2,NA,TRBJ1-6,TRBD1,CASSKRDRDNSPLHF,TGTGCCAGCAGTAAACGGGACAGGGATAATTCACCCCTCCACTTT
TRBV10-1,NA,TRBJ1-5,TRBD1,CASIPGQAYHPQHF,TGCGCCAGCATACCCGGACAGGCGTATCATCCCCAGCATTTT
TRBV6-1,NA,TRBJ1-1,NA,CASKASLNTEAFF,TGTGCCAGCAAGGCGTCCCTGAACACTGAAGCTTTCTTT
TRBV19,NA,TRBJ1-1,NA,CASGAVFPRGMDTEAFF,TGTGCCAGTGGGGCCGTCTTTCCTAGGGGGATGGACACTGAAGCTTTCTTT
TRBV30,NA,TRBJ1-1,NA,CAWLPVRVNTEAFF,TGTGCCTGGCTCCCCGTGAGGGTGAACACTGAAGCTTTCTTT
TRBV30,NA,TRBJ2-5,NA,CAWSMVGYGETQYF,TGTGCCTGGAGTATGGTGGGGTATGGGGAGACCCAGTACTTC
TRBV4-1,few,TRBJ2-2,NA,CASSQVRGNTGELFF,TGCGCCAGCAGCCAAGTTCGAGGAAACACCGGGGAGCTGTTTTTT
TRBV19,NA,TRBJ1-3,TRBD1,CASNPDRAGNTIYF,TGTGCCAGTAACCCGGACAGGGCCGGAAACACCATATATTTT
TRBV27,few,TRBJ1-1,NA,CASSSGVGAEAFF,TGTGCCAGCAGTTCAGGGGTGGGTGCTGAAGCTTTCTTT
TRBV28,NA,TRBJ1-2,TRBD1,CASSAGDRENGYTF,TGTGCCAGCAGTGCTGGGGACAGGGAAAATGGCTACACCTTC
TRBV28,NA,TRBJ2-4,NA,CASSFISQGLAKNIQYF,TGTGCCAGCAGTTTTATCTCCCAGGGCCTAGCCAAAAACATTCAGTACTTC
TRBV7-3,NA,TRBJ1-1,NA,CASSAQGSTEAFF,TGTGCCAGCAGCGCACAGGGTAGCACTGAAGCTTTCTTT
TRBV15,NA,TRBJ2-5,NA,CATSRDSGNRAETQYF,TGTGCCACCAGCAGAGATTCAGGGAACAGGGCAGAGACCCAGTACTTC
TRBV7-7,NA,TRBJ2-3,NA,CASSLVPLILSTDTQYF,TGTGCTAGCAGCTTAGTCCCCCTGATCTTGAGCACAGATACGCAGTATTTT
TRBV5-6,few,TRBJ2-7,NA,CASSWARTYSYEQYF,TGTGCCAGCAGCTGGGCGAGGACGTACTCCTACGAGCAGTACTTC
TRBV5-6,few,TRBJ2-1,TRBD2,CASRPGLPSYNEQFF,TGTGCCAGCAGGCCGGGACTACCGTCCTACAATGAGCAGTTCTTC
TRBV14,NA,TRBJ2-1,TRBD2,CASSQGLAGGFRPYNEQFF,TGTGCCAGCAGCCAGGGACTAGCGGGGGGTTTCCGACCTTACAATGAGCAGTTCTTC
TRBV29-1,NA,TRBJ2-1,TRBD2,CSVGTGGNEQFF,TGCAGCGTTGGGACGGGGGGGAATGAGCAGTTCTTC
TRBV18,NA,TRBJ2-2,NA,CASSPRQNTGELFF,TGTGCCAGCTCACCTCGGCAAAACACCGGGGAGCTGTTTTTT
TRBV7-9,medium-sized,TRBJ1-2,TRBD1,CASSPGQGARYGYTF,TGTGCCAGCAGCCCCGGACAGGGAGCACGCTATGGCTACACCTTC
TRBV7-9,NA,TRBJ2-5,NA,CASSPQGGQETQYF,TGTGCCAGCAGCCCACAGGGGGGGCAAGAGACCCAGTACTTC
TRBV18,NA,TRBJ2-4,TRBD2,CASSPLGGVAKNIQYF,TGTGCCAGCTCACCACTCGGGGGGGTGGCCAAAAACATTCAGTACTTC
TRBV7-9,NA,TRBJ2-3,NA,CASSFLLGPTDTQYF,TGTGCCAGCAGTTTCTTATTGGGGCCCACAGATACGCAGTATTTT
TRBV5-1,few,TRBJ1-3,NA,CASSLGEDSGNTIYF,TGCGCCAGCAGCTTGGGGGAGGACTCTGGAAACACCATATATTTT
TRBV9,NA,TRBJ2-1,NA,CASSVAQGWGEQFF,TGTGCCAGCAGCGTAGCTCAGGGTTGGGGTGAGCAGTTCTTC